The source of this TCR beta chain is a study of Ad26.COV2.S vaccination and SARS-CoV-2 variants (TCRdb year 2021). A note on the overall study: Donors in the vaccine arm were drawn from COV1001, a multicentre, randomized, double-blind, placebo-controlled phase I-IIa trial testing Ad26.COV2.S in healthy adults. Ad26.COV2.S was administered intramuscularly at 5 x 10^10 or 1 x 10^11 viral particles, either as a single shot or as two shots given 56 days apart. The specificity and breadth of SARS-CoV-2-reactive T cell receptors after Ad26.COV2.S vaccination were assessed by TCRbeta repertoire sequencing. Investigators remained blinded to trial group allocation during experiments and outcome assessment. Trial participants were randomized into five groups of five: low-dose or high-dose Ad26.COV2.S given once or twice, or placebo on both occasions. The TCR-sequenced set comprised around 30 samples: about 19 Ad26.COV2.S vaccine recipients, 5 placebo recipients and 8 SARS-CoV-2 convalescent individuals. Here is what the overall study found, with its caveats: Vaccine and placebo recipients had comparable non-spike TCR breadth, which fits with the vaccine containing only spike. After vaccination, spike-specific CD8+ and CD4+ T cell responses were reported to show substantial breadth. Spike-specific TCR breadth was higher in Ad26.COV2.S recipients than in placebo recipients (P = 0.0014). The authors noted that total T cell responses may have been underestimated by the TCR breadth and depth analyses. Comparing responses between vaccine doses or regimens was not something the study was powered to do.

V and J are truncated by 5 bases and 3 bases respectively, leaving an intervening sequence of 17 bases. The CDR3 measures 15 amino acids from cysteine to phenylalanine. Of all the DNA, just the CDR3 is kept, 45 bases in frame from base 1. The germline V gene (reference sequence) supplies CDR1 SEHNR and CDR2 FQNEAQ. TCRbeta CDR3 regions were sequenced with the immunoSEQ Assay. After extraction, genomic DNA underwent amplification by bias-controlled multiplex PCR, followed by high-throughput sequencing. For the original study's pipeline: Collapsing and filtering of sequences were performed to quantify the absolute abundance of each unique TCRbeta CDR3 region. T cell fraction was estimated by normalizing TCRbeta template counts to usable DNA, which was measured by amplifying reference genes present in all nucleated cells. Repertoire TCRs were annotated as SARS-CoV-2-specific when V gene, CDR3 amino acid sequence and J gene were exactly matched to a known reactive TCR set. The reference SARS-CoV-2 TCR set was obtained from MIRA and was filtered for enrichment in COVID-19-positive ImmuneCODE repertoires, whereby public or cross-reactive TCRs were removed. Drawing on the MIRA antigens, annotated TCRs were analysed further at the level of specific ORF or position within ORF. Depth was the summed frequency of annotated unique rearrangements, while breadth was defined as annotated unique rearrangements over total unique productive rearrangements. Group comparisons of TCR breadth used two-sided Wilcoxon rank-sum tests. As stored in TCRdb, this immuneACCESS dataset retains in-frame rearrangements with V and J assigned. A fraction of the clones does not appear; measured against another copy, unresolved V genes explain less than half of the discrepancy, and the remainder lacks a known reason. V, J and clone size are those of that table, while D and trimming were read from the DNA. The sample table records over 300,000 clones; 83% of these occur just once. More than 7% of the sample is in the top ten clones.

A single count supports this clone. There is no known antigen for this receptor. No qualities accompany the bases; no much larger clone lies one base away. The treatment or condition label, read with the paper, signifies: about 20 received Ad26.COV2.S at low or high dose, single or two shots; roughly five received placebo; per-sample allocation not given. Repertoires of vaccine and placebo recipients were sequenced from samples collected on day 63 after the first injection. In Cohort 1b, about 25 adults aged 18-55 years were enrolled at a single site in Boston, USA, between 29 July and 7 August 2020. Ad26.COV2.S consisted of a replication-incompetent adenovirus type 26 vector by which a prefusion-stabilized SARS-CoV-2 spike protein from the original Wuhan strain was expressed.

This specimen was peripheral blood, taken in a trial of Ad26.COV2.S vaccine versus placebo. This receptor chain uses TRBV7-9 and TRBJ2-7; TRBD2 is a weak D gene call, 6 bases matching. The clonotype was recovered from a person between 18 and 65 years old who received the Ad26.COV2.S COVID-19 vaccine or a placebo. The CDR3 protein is CASSPGLIQDYEQYF. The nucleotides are TGTGCCAGCAGCCCTGGACTAATACAAGACTACGAGCAGTACTTC.